Here is one T cell receptor beta chain with its context. Unmatched junction bases numbered 3, after V lost 4 bases and J lost 3 bases. Per the germline V gene, CDR1 is SQVTM and CDR2 is ANQGSEA. The CDR3 sequence is 12 residues long. TEMRA cells were FACS-enriched, while CD8+ and CD4+ T cells were negatively isolated. This specimen comes from a study of CD8 T cells in Susac syndrome. RNA totalling about 0.45 to 1 ug underwent reverse transcription with random hexamers. TCRdb analysed the immunoSEQ multiplex PCR reads with MiXCR anew, one entry per CDR3 protein. Here the sample spans 330,000 or so distinct CDR3 sequences, about 82% being singletons.

V and J are TRBV29-1 and TRBJ2-7; 7 bases line up with TRBD1. The sample comprised CD8+ T cells from PBMCs. The receptor's source is a human donor with multiple sclerosis. CDR3 in amino acids: CSVVNRGYEQYF. CDR3 coding DNA: TGCAGCGTTGTTAACAGGGGCTACGAGCAGTACTTC.